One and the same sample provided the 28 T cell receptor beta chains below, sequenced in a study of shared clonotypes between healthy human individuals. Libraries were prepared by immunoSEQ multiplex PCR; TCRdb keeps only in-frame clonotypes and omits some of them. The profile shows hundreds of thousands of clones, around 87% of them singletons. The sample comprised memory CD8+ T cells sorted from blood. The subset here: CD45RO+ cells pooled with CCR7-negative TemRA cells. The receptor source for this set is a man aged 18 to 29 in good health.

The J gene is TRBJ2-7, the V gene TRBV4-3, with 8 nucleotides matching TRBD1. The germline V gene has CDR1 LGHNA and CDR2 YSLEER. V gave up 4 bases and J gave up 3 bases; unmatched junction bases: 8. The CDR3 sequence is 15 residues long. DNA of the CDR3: TGCGCCAGCAGCCCAATACCAGGGGGCGGCTACGAGCAGTACTTC. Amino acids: CASSPIPGGGYEQYF.

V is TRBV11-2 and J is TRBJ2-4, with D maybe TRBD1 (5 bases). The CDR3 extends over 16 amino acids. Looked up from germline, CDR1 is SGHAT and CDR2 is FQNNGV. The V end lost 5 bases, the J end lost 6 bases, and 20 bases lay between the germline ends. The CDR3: CASSIAGRSLGNIQYF. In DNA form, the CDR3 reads TGTGCCAGCAGCATTGCAGGGCGGTCCCTTGGAAACATTCAGTACTTC.

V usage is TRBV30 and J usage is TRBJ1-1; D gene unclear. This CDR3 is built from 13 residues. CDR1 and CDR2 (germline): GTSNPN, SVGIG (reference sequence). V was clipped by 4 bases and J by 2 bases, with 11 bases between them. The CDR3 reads CAWNENFNTEAFF. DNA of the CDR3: TGTGCCTGGAATGAAAATTTCAACACTGAAGCTTTCTTT.

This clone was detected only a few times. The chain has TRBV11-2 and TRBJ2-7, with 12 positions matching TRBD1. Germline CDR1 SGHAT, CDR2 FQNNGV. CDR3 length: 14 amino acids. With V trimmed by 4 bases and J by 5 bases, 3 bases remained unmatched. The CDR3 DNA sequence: TGTGCCAGCAGCTGGGGACAGGGGGCGGACGAGCAGTACTTC. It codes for CASSWGQGADEQYF. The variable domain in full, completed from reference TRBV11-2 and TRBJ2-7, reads EAGVAQSPRYKIIEKRQSVAFWCNPISGHATLYWYQQILGQGPKLLIQFQNNGVVDDSQLPKDRFSAERLKGVDSTLKIQPAKLEDSAVYLCASSWGQGADEQYFGPGTRLTVT.

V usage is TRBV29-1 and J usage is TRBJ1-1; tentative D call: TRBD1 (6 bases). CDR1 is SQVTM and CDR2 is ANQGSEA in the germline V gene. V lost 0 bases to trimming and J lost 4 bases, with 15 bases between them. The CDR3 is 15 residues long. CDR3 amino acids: CSVEDVIRGATEAFF. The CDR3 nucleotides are TGCAGCGTTGAAGATGTTATCAGGGGAGCCACTGAAGCTTTCTTT.

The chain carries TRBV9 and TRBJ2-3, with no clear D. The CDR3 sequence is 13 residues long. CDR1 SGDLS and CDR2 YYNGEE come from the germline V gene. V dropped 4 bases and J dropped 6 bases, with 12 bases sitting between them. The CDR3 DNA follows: TGTGCCAGCAGCCCCACCCTTGTTGATACGCAGTATTTT. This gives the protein CASSPTLVDTQYF.

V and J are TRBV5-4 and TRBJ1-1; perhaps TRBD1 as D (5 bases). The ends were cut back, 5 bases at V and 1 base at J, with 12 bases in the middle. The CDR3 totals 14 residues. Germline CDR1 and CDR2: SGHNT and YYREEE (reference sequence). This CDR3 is CASSEGFSNTEAFF. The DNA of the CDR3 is TGTGCCAGCAGTGAGGGGTTTTCGAACACTGAAGCTTTCTTT.

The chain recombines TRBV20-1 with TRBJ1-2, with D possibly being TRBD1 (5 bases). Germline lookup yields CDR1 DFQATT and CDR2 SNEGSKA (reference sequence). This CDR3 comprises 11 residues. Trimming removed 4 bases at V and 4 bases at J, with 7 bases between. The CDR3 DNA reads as TGCAGTGCTACCGACAGCTATGGCTACACCTTC. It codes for CSATDSYGYTF.

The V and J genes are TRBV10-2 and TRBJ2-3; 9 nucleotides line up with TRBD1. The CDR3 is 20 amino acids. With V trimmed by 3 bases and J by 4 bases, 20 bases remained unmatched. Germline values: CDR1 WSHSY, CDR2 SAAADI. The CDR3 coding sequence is TGCGCCAGCAGTGATCCCGACAGGGGGAATGGGTACCCAAGCTCAGATACGCAGTATTTT. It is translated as CASSDPDRGNGYPSSDTQYF.

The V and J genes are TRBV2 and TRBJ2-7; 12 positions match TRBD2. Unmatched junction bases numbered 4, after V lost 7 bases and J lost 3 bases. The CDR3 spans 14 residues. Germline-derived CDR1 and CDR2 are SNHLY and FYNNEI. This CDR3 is CASTGLAGFYEQYF. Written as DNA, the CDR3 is TGTGCCAGCACTGGACTAGCGGGATTCTACGAGCAGTACTTC.

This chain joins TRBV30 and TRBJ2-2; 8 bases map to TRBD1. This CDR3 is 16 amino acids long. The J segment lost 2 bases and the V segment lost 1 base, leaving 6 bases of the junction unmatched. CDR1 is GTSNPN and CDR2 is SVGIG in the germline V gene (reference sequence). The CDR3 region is CAWSGLTGENTGELFF. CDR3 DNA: TGTGCCTGGAGTGGGCTGACAGGGGAAAACACCGGGGAGCTGTTTTTT.

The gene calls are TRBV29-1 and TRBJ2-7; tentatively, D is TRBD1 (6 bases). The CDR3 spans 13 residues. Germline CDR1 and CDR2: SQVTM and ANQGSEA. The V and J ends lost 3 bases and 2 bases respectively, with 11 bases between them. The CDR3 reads CSVDSGDTYEQYF. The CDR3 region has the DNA TGCAGCGTTGATTCAGGGGACACCTACGAGCAGTACTTC.

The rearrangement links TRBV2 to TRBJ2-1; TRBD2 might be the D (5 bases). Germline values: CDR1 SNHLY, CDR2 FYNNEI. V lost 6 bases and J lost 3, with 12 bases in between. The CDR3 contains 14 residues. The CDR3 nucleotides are TGTGCCAGCAGCCCCAGCGGAGGCTACAATGAGCAGTTCTTC. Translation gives CASSPSGGYNEQFF.

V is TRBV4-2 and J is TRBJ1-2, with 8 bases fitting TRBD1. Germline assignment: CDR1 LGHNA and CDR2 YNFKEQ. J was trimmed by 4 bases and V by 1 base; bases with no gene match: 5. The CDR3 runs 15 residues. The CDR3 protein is CASSQGETGVYGYTF. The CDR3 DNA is TGTGCCAGCAGCCAAGGGGAGACAGGGGTCTATGGCTACACCTTC.

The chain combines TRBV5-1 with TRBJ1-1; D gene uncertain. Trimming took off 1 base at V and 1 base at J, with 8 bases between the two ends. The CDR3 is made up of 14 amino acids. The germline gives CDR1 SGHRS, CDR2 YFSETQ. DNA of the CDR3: TGCGCCAGCAGCTTGAATCTGGGGAACACTGAAGCTTTCTTT. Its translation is CASSLNLGNTEAFF.

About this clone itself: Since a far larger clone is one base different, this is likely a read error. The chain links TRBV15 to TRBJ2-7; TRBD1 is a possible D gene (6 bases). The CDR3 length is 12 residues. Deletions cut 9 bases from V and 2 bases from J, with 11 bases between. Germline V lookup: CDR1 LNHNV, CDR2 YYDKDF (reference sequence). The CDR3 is CATADSPYEQYF. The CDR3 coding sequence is TGTGCCACGGCGGACAGCCCCTACGAGCAGTACTTC. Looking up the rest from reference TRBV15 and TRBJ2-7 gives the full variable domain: DAMVIQNPRYQVTQFGKPVTLSCSQTLNHNVMYWYQQKSSQAPKLLFHYYDKDFNNEADTPDNFQSRRPNTSFCFLDIRSPGLGDTAMYLCATADSPYEQYFGPGTRLTVT.

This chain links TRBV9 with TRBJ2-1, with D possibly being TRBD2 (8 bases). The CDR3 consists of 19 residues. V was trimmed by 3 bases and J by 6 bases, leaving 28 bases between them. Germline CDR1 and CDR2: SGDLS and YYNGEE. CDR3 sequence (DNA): TGTGCCAGCAGCGACGGGACAGCCTACGGACTAGCTAGGTCCAATGAGCAGTTCTTC. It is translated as CASSDGTAYGLARSNEQFF.

The CDR3 DNA sequence: TGCGCCAGCAGCCCGCAAACGACAGGGGGTTCGGAGACCCAGTACTTC. It translates to CASSPQTTGGSETQYF. The rearrangement uses TRBV4-1 and TRBJ2-5; 9 bases align to TRBD1. CDR3 length: 16 residues. Germline CDR1 and CDR2: MGHRA and YSYEKL. V was clipped by 4 bases and J by 5 bases; unmatched bases: 11.

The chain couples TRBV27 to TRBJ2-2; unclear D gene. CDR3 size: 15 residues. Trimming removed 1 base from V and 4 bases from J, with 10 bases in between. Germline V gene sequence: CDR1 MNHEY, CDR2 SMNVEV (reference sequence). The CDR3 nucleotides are TGTGCCAGCAGTTTATTATCTGTTACCACCGGGGAGCTGTTTTTT. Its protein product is CASSLLSVTTGELFF.

The CDR3 spells CASSSLVGGPLWNEQFF. The CDR3 region has the DNA TGTGCCAGCAGCTCCCTGGTCGGGGGCCCTTTGTGGAATGAGCAGTTCTTC. The rearrangement joins TRBV7-9 to TRBJ2-1, with D possibly called TRBD1 or TRBD2 (6 bases each). The germline V gene encodes CDR1 SEHNR and CDR2 FQNEAQ (reference sequence). The length of the CDR3 is 17 residues. With 4 bases removed from V and 7 bases from J, the gap between germline ends came to 23 bases.

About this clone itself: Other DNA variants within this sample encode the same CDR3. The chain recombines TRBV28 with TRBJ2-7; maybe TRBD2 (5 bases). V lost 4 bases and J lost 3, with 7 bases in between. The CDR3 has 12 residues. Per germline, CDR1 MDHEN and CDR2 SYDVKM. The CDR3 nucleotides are TGTGCCAGCAGTTCGGGGTACTACGAGCAGTACTTC. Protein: CASSSGYYEQYF.

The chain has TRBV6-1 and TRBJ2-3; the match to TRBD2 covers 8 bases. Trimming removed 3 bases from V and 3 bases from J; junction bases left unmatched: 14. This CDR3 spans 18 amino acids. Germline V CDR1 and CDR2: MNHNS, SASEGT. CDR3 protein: CASSEEAGVGLGTDTQYF. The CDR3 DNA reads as TGTGCCAGCAGTGAGGAAGCGGGAGTGGGGTTGGGAACAGATACGCAGTATTTT.

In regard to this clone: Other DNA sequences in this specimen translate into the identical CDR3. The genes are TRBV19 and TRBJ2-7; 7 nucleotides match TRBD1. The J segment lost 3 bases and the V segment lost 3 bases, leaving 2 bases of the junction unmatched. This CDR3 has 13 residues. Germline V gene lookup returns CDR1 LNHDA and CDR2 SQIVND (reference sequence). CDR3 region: CASSIRDSYEQYF. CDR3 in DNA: TGTGCCAGTAGTATTAGGGACAGCTACGAGCAGTACTTC.

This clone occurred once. CDR3 amino acids: CASSFHLTLSYEQYF. For the CDR3, the DNA is TGTGCCAGCAGCTTTCACCTGACCCTCTCCTACGAGCAGTACTTC. The rearrangement links TRBV7-2 to TRBJ2-7; D gene uncertain. The CDR3 is made up of 15 amino acids. CDR1 is SGHTA and CDR2 is FQGNSA in the germline V gene. Trimming pared 3 bases from V and 0 bases from J, leaving 12 bases between. The full variable domain, completed using reference TRBV7-2 and TRBJ2-7, is GAGVSQSPSNKVTEKGKDVELRCDPISGHTALYWYRQSLGQGLEFLIYFQGNSAPDKSGLPSDRFSAERTGGSVSTLTIQRTQQEDSAVYLCASSFHLTLSYEQYFGPGTRLTVT.

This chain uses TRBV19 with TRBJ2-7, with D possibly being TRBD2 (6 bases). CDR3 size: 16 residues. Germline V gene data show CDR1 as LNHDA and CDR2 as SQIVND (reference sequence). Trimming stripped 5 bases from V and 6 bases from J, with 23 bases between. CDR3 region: CASSSQKYGTGLEQYF. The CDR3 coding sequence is TGTGCCAGTAGTTCACAGAAATACGGGACGGGACTCGAGCAGTACTTC.

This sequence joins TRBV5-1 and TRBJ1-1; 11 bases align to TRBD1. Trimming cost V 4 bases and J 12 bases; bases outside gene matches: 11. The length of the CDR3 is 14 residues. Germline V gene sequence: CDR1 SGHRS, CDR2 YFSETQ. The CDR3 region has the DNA TGCGCCAGCAGCCTGCTTGGACAGGGGGCGATTCCTTTCTTT. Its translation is CASSLLGQGAIPFF.

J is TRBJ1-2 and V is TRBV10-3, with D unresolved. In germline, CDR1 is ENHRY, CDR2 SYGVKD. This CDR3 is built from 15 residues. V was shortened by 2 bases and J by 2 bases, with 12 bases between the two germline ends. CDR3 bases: TGTGCCATCAGTGAGCCCCTAGAGGGAAACTATGGCTACACCTTC. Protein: CAISEPLEGNYGYTF.

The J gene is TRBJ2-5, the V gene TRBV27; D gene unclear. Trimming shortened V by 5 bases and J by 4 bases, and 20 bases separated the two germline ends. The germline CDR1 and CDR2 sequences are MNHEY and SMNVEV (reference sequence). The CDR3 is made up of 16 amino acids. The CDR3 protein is CASSIRKGWRGETQYF. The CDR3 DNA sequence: TGTGCCAGCAGTATCCGTAAAGGGTGGCGCGGAGAGACCCAGTACTTC.